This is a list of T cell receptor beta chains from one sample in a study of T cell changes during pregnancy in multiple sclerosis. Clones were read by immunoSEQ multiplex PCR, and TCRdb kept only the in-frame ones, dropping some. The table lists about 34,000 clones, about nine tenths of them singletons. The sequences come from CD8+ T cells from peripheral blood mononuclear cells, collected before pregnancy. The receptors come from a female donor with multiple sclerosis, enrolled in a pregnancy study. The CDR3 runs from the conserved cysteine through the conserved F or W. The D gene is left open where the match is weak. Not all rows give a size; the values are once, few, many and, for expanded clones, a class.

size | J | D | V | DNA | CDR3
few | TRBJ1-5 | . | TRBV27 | TGTGCCAGCAGTTTAGGAGGACAGCCCCAGCATTTT | CASSLGGQPQHF
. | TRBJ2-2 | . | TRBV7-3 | TGTGCCAGCAGCTTTTCCAGGCTGAGGAACACCGGGGAGCTGTTTTTT | CASSFSRLRNTGELFF
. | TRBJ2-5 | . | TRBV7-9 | TGTGCCAGCAGTCCACAACAGCAGAACCAAGAGACCCAGTACTTC | CASSPQQQNQETQYF
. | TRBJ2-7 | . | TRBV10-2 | TGCGCCAGCGGATCTCCCCCCGGGATGGGCGAGCAGTACTTC | CASGSPPGMGEQYF
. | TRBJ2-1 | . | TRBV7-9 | TGTGCCAGCAGCGAGGGCGGCTACAATGAGCAGTTCTTC | CASSEGGYNEQFF
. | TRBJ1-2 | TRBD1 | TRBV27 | TGTGCCAGCAGTTCCGGGACAGGGATTACCTATGGCTACACCTTC | CASSSGTGITYGYTF
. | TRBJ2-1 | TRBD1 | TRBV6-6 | TGTGCCAGCAGCCGGACAGGGGAATCCTACAATGAGCAGTTCTTC | CASSRTGESYNEQFF
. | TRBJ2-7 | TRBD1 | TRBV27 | TGTGCCAGCACCCCAGGGACAGGGGGCGTCTACGAGCAGTACTTC | CASTPGTGGVYEQYF
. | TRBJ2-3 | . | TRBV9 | TGTGCCAGCAGCGTGCGTAGCACAGATACGCAGTATTTT | CASSVRSTDTQYF
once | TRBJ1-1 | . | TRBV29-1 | TGCAGCGCCCAAATCGGCAGGGGGAACACTGAAGCTTTCTTT | CSAQIGRGNTEAFF
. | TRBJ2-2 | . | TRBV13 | TGTGCCAGCAGCCTCGAAGGGGCCACCGGGGAGCTGTTTTTT | CASSLEGATGELFF
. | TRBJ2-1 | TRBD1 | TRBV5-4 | TGTGCCAGCAGCTTAGATTTGGGACAGGGGGCCTACAATGAGCAGTTCTTC | CASSLDLGQGAYNEQFF
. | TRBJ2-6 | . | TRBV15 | TGTGCCACCAGCGGAAAACAGGGGAGGTCTGGGGCCAACGTCCTGACTTTC | CATSGKQGRSGANVLTF
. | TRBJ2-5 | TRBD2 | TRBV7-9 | TGTGCCAGCAGCTCACTTAGCGGGAGGGGGGAGACCCAGTACTTC | CASSSLSGRGETQYF
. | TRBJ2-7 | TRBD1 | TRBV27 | TGTGCCAGCAGACGAGACAGGGGGCTCGAGCAGTACTTC | CASRRDRGLEQYF